This T cell receptor beta chain comes out of a study of T-cell memory formation after mild COVID-19. Overall study: TCR clusters were mostly confined to one donor each.

General study points: Mainly CM and EM harbored the contracting CD4+ clones; mainly EMRA harbored the CD8+ ones. Clones shrinking between day 15 and 85 showed a balanced CD4/CD8 split, and those that grew later tilted toward CD4+.

Constant-segment primers were used for 5'RACE, and the resulting TCR alpha and TCR beta cDNA libraries carried sample barcodes and UMIs. TCRdb reanalysed the 5' RACE reads using MiXCR and keeps one entry per CDR3 protein. The sample includes under 300,000 distinct CDR3 sequences, about a sixth of them seen just once. Remarks on this clonotype: The antigen remains undetermined.

Trimming cost V 5 bases and J 7 bases; bases outside gene matches: 11. CDR3 length equals 15 residues. CDR1 and CDR2 from the germline V gene are SEHNR and FQNEAQ (reference sequence). The chain recombines TRBV7-9 with TRBJ2-1, with 7 nucleotides matching TRBD1. Sequencing was carried out using PBMCs or a T cell subset sorted from them (not recorded which). This clonotype originated in a man aged 18-30 years who had mild COVID-19 (a few samples of this study predate the infection). Cell type and time point are not known. The CDR3 protein is CASSPGTAERNEQFF. The CDR3 bases are TGTGCCAGCAGCCCAGGGACAGCCGAGAGAAATGAGCAGTTCTTC.